This T cell receptor beta chain appears in the sequencing data of a study of blood T cell repertoires in COVID-19. Study-level background: The United States, Italy and Spain supplied acute and convalescent COVID-19 samples. Nucleic acid was either cDNA or gDNA, and it came from T cells, B-cell-depleted T cells, or PBMCs.

Someone with COVID-19 had been met by exposed participants within 2 weeks before study entry. Per the original data handling: Amplifying reference gene primers gave estimates of nucleated cell counts. Using immunoSEQ multiplex PCR, the repertoire was profiled, and TCRdb retains in-frame clones only, with some absent. V and J calls and clone size are copied from that table; D and trimming were computed from the DNA. Counted here are 180,000 or so clones, approximately 80% occurring once; the ten biggest clones make up approximately 15%. The CDR3 loop spans 20 amino acids. This TCR derives from a man in his 60s who had been exposed to COVID-19. This chain uses TRBV21-1 with TRBJ2-1; the D segment call TRBD2 is taken from the table without a DNA check. TRBV21-1 is recorded as a pseudogene. Material: PBMCs or T cells enriched from blood (not recorded which). The CDR3 sequence: CASSKSECERESSSYNEQFF. The CDR3 DNA sequence: TGTGCCAGCAGCAAATCCGAGTGCGAGCGGGAGAGCAGCTCCTACAATGAGCAGTTCTTC.